These 23 T cell receptor beta chains share one sample of origin, sequenced in a study of T cells after yellow fever vaccination (dated by TCRdb to between 2018 and 2021). What this sample's treatment or condition label stands for: live attenuated yellow fever vaccine strain. Library creation used 5' RACE. Sequencer: Illumina NovaSeq 6000. TCRdb ran its own pipeline on the public reads, namely fastp trimming at Q25 and MiXCR clone calling, and kept in-frame beta chains. Duplicate CDR3 protein sequences are folded into a single record with the most common DNA and genes. The sample data list more than 200,000 distinct CDR3 sequences, and more than 3.5% of these were observed just once. The top ten clonotypes cover about a fifth of the sample. The sample consisted of PBMCs, taken 15 days after the yellow fever booster vaccination. Source of these receptors: a man aged 18 to 35 who received the YFV17D yellow fever vaccine.

There are many counts of this clonotype. V is TRBV6-5 and J is TRBJ1-6; D unclear. The germline V gene encodes CDR1 MNHEY and CDR2 SVGAGI. The V end was cut by 6 bases, the J end by 6 bases, with 12 bases between. This CDR3 has 14 amino acids. Written as DNA, the CDR3 is TGTGCCAGCAGCCCACACGGGATTAATTCACCCCTCCACTTT. It yields the protein CASSPHGINSPLHF.

The V gene is TRBV4-2, the J gene TRBJ2-6; 7 bases are shared with TRBD1. The CDR3 runs 18 residues. Germline-derived CDR1 and CDR2 are LGHNA and YNFKEQ. Trimming removed 1 base from V and 4 bases from J; junction bases left unmatched: 10. CDR3 protein: CASSQVSRGQRGANVLTF. For the CDR3, the DNA is TGTGCCAGCAGCCAAGTATCTAGGGGGCAGAGAGGGGCCAACGTCCTGACTTTC.

This clonotype was seen at least ten times. The rearrangement uses TRBV6-2 or TRBV6-3 and TRBJ2-1; TRBD2 might be the D (6 bases). The germline V and J ends were trimmed by 4 bases and 13 bases, with 23 bases remaining between them. Germline CDR1 is MNHEY and CDR2 is SVGEGT. The CDR3 has 15 amino acids. This CDR3 is CASSSRRERNDGQFF. The CDR3 nucleotides are TGTGCCAGCAGTTCCCGCCGGGAGCGGAACGACGGACAGTTCTTC.

This clonotype was seen many times. This chain links TRBV6-5 with TRBJ2-5; TRBD1 is a possible D gene (7 bases). The CDR3 sequence is 13 residues long. CDR1 and CDR2 (germline): MNHEY, SVGAGI. Trimming stripped 6 bases from V and 2 bases from J, with 10 bases between. CDR3 nucleotide sequence: TGTGCCAGCAGGGCGGGACAGCAAGAGACCCAGTACTTC. The encoded protein is CASRAGQQETQYF.

This clonotype showed up many times. The V call is TRBV4-3, the J call TRBJ2-3; D possibly corresponds to TRBD2 (6 bases). V gave up 1 base and J gave up 2 bases, with 7 bases separating them. Germline V gene lookup returns CDR1 LGHNA and CDR2 YSLEER. This CDR3 has 14 amino acids. In DNA form, the CDR3 reads TGCGCCAGCAGCCAAGGGGGGGTCACAGATACGCAGTATTTT. It is translated as CASSQGGVTDTQYF.

This clonotype showed up many times. The chain couples TRBV4-1 to TRBJ1-5, with D possibly TRBD1 on 6 matching bases. This CDR3 comprises 15 residues. Germline V gene data show CDR1 as MGHRA and CDR2 as YSYEKL. The germline V and J ends were trimmed by 1 base and 5 bases, with 12 bases remaining between them. The DNA for the CDR3 is TGCGCCAGCAGCCAAGCCGGGACACTATATCAGCCCCAGCATTTT. This gives the protein CASSQAGTLYQPQHF.

In its sample, this clonotype was seen many times. This chain uses TRBV15 with TRBJ2-2; maybe TRBD2 (5 bases). Trimming removed 0 bases at V and 3 bases at J, with 14 bases between. CDR3 length equals 17 residues. Germline V lookup: CDR1 LNHNV, CDR2 YYDKDF (reference sequence). The CDR3 spells CATSRDGSTLYTGELFF. In DNA, the CDR3 is TGTGCCACCAGCAGAGATGGGAGCACGTTGTACACCGGGGAGCTGTTTTTT.

This clonotype was counted ten times or more. This rearrangement joins TRBV23-1 to TRBJ2-7; D uncertain. TRBV23-1 is reported as an ORF; its role is uncertain. V was clipped by 2 bases and J by 11 bases, with 13 bases between them. The CDR3 is 12 amino acids. The CDR3 DNA reads TGCGCCAGCAGTCAAGTGCAGCCAAGGGAGTACGTC. Translation: CASSQVQPREYV.

This clonotype was detected many times. The CDR3 loop is CASSWKGGAAEAFF. The CDR3 nucleotides are TGCGCCAGCAGCTGGAAGGGGGGCGCCGCTGAAGCTTTCTTT. The chain employs TRBV5-1 and TRBJ1-1, with D possibly TRBD1 on 6 matching bases. Trimming stripped 3 bases from V and 6 bases from J, with 15 bases between. This CDR3 comprises 14 residues. Germline assignment: CDR1 SGHRS and CDR2 YFSETQ.

This clonotype was recorded at least ten times. The V and J genes are TRBV20-1 and TRBJ2-1; D may be TRBD1 or TRBD2 (6 bases each). V dropped 0 bases and J dropped 2 bases, with 11 bases sitting between them. Germline values: CDR1 DFQATT, CDR2 SNEGSKA (reference sequence). CDR3 length equals 15 residues. As DNA, the CDR3 is TGCAGTGCTAGAGATGGGGGGCGGACCTACAATGAGCAGTTCTTC. As protein: CSARDGGRTYNEQFF.

This clonotype appeared many times. The genes are TRBV30 and TRBJ1-1; D might be TRBD1 (5 bases). Between the trimmed V and J ends, which lost 5 bases and 5 bases, there was a span of 21 bases. Germline CDR1 reads GTSNPN; CDR2 reads SVGIG (reference sequence). This CDR3 has 15 residues. This chain's CDR3 is CAWGRVGEGKTEAFF. The CDR3 bases are TGTGCCTGGGGACGGGTGGGGGAAGGAAAGACTGAAGCTTTCTTT.

This clonotype was seen repeatedly, ten times or more. J is TRBJ2-7 and V is TRBV5-1; 10 positions agree with TRBD1. The CDR3 consists of 15 residues. Trimming cost V 0 bases and J 5 bases; bases outside gene matches: 5. The germline gives CDR1 SGHRS, CDR2 YFSETQ. The CDR3 DNA is TGCGCCAGCAGCTTGGCCGGGACAGGGGTAAACGAGCAGTACTTC. This codes for CASSLAGTGVNEQYF.

This clonotype was found many times. The chain joins TRBV19 to TRBJ2-3; D may be TRBD2 (7 bases). Germline V gene sequence: CDR1 LNHDA, CDR2 SQIVND (reference sequence). The CDR3 length is 13 residues. The ends were cut back, 11 bases at V and 2 bases at J, with 14 bases in the middle. The CDR3 is CAPTGGNTDTQYF. The CDR3 DNA sequence: TGTGCCCCTACGGGGGGCAACACAGATACGCAGTATTTT.

This clonotype occurred many times. This chain connects TRBV3-1 to TRBJ2-2; a weak D match, TRBD1 (5 bases). CDR1 and CDR2 from the germline V gene are LGHDT and YNNKEL (reference sequence). V lost 6 bases and J lost 7, with 9 bases in between. CDR3 length: 12 amino acids. The CDR3 DNA reads as TGTGCCAGCAGTCGCCAGGGCGGGGAGCTGTTTTTT. This translates into CASSRQGGELFF.

This clonotype was seen repeatedly, ten times or more. V gene TRBV12-3 or TRBV12-4 combines with J gene TRBJ2-5, with TRBD1 as a possible D gene (6 bases). The CDR3 runs to 14 residues. The germline V and J ends were trimmed by 6 bases and 5 bases, with 16 bases remaining between them. The CDR3 DNA reads as TGTGCCAGCAGCTACTACAGGGCCGGGGAGACCCAGTACTTC. Translating gives CASSYYRAGETQYF.

This clonotype was seen at least ten times. The chain links TRBV20-1 to TRBJ2-3; 8 bases are shared with TRBD2. Germline V gene data show CDR1 as DFQATT and CDR2 as SNEGSKA (reference sequence). Trimming at V came to 4 bases and at J to 5 bases, leaving 8 bases not matched to a gene. CDR3 length: 14 residues. CDR3 loop: CSAISGGFLDTQYF. CDR3 nucleotides: TGCAGTGCTATAAGCGGGGGCTTTTTAGATACGCAGTATTTT.

This clonotype appeared many times. The rearrangement links TRBV11-2 to TRBJ1-1; D is ambiguous. V was cut by 5 bases and J by 2 bases, with 12 bases left in between. CDR1 is SGHAT, CDR2 FQNNGV, per germline. This CDR3 has 14 amino acids. The CDR3, as DNA: TGTGCCAGCAGCCCGACGGTAATTAACACTGAAGCTTTCTTT. Residues: CASSPTVINTEAFF. Full variable domain (rest looked up from reference TRBV11-2 and TRBJ1-1): EAGVAQSPRYKIIEKRQSVAFWCNPISGHATLYWYQQILGQGPKLLIQFQNNGVVDDSQLPKDRFSAERLKGVDSTLKIQPAKLEDSAVYLCASSPTVINTEAFFGQGTRLTVV.

This clonotype occurred many times. The chain couples TRBV20-1 to TRBJ2-5; D might be TRBD1 (5 bases). V gave up 2 bases and J gave up 4 bases, with 5 bases separating them. This CDR3 contains 11 residues. Germline CDR1 and CDR2: DFQATT and SNEGSKA (reference sequence). CDR3 DNA sequence: TGCAGTGCTAGACAGGGAGAGACCCAGTACTTC. Amino acids: CSARQGETQYF.

The rearrangement uses TRBV7-2 and TRBJ2-2; 9 bases align to TRBD2. V gave up 5 bases and J gave up 4 bases; unmatched junction bases: 5. The CDR3 is 15 amino acids. Per germline, CDR1 SGHTA and CDR2 FQGNSA. Here the CDR3 DNA reads TGTGCCAGCAGCCCGCGGGGGGGCCCCACCGGGGAGCTGTTTTTT. It codes for CASSPRGGPTGELFF.

This clonotype was recorded at least ten times. V gene TRBV20-1 combines with J gene TRBJ2-1; D possibly corresponds to TRBD2 (6 bases). This CDR3 is 14 amino acids long. V gave up 1 base and J gave up 4 bases, with 11 bases separating them. Germline CDR1 reads DFQATT; CDR2 reads SNEGSKA (reference sequence). The CDR3 nucleotides read TGCAGTGCTAGAGGACTAGAGGAATACAATGAGCAGTTCTTC. Translation gives CSARGLEEYNEQFF.

The sample holds many counts of this clonotype. The chain combines TRBV4-2 with TRBJ2-5; TRBD2 matches at 7 bases. The CDR3 covers 16 residues. Losses at the gene ends were 0 bases for V and 4 bases for J; bases not matched to a gene: 8. The germline gives CDR1 LGHNA, CDR2 YNFKEQ. The CDR3 sequence: CASSQDLGWGGETQYF. The CDR3 region has the DNA TGTGCCAGCAGCCAAGATCTTGGGTGGGGGGGAGAGACCCAGTACTTC.

This clonotype was seen many times. The V call is TRBV4-2, the J call TRBJ1-6; D gene uncertain. The CDR3 loop spans 18 amino acids. Germline-derived CDR1 and CDR2 are LGHNA and YNFKEQ. Trimming cost V 0 bases and J 0 bases, with 12 bases left between them. CDR3 region: CASSQEGILSSYNSPLHF. The CDR3 DNA reads TGTGCCAGCAGCCAAGAGGGCATCCTAAGCTCCTATAATTCACCCCTCCACTTT.

This clonotype came up many times. The chain combines TRBV20-1 with TRBJ2-7, with TRBD1 matching over 9 bases. The CDR3 has 16 residues. V lost 1 base to trimming and J lost 6 bases; unmatched junction nucleotides: 13. Germline CDR1 DFQATT, CDR2 SNEGSKA (reference sequence). CDR3 sequence (DNA): TGCAGTGCTAGAGGGACAGGGGAAAAGGCCAACCTCGAGCAGTACTTC. Translating it yields CSARGTGEKANLEQYF.